This T cell receptor (beta chain) was recorded in a study of Graves' ophthalmopathy and Graves' hyperthyroidism. Study-wide results and limits: Most clonotypes expanded in thyroid above 0.001 frequency were present in blood too.

Trimming shortened V by 2 bases and J by 5 bases, and 6 bases separated the two germline ends. This CDR3 contains 12 residues. Per the germline V gene, CDR1 is KGHSH and CDR2 is LQKENI. Note on this clonotype: Its antigen is not known.

The study amplified TCR beta CDR3 regions using RNA transcripts. Scientists carried out first-round RT-PCR using HTBI primers and then a second-round multiplex PCR. TCRdb recomputed calls from the multiplex PCR reads with MiXCR, one row per CDR3 protein. In the table there are a few hundred thousand distinct CDR3 sequences, 20% to 25% of which are singletons. This chain connects TRBV18 to TRBJ2-5; unclear D gene. Input material: peripheral blood. The receptor was isolated from a young woman with stable Graves' hyperthyroidism. The CDR3 spells CASSPSEETQYF. The CDR3 DNA reads TGTGCCAGCTCACCATCCGAGGAGACCCAGTACTTC.